This T cell receptor (beta chain) originates from a study of shared T cell receptors in the human thymus. Germline trimming cut 6 bases from V and 1 base from J; bases unmatched to any gene: 14. CDR3 length: 17 amino acids. Germline CDR1 is ENHRY and CDR2 is SYGVKD. Assay: immunoSEQ multiplex PCR; the TCRdb copy retains only in-frame clones and omits some. The sample lists 450,000 to 650,000 clones; roughly 74% were seen once. This same sample was also part of a study on human thymus T cells. That paper adds: Donors were healthy Finnish babies undergoing corrective operations for congenital heart defects. Corrective cardiac operations yielded the resected thymus tissue. Repertoires sampled from thymus and blood appeared biased in V and J gene usage. As related research reported, thymic repertoires overlapped highly among unrelated individuals.

The sequencing sample was made of thymocytes. The rearrangement uses TRBV10-3 and TRBJ2-7; 8 nucleotides align to TRBD1. The receptor's source is a boy under two years old with a congenital heart defect. The CDR3 nucleotides read TGTGCCATCAGAGGTGGACAGGGAGGCCGGAGGTCCTACGAGCAGTACTTC. This encodes CAIRGGQGGRRSYEQYF.